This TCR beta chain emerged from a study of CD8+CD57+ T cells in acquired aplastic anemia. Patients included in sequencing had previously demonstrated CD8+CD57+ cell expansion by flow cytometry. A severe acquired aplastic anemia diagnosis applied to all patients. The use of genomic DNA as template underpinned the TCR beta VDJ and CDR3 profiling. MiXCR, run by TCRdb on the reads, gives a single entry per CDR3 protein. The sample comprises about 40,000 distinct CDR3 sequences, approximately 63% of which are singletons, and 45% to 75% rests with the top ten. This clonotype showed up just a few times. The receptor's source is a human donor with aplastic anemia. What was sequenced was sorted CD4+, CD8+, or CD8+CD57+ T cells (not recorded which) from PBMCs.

As DNA, the CDR3 is TGCAGCGTTGGCGGGGGGCGAGGGGACACTGAAGCTTTCTTT. Amino acid sequence: CSVGGGRGDTEAFF. The chain carries TRBV29-1 and TRBJ1-1, with D possibly matching TRBD1 (6 bases). V dropped 4 bases and J dropped 3 bases, with 15 bases sitting between them. This CDR3 is 14 amino acids long. The V gene's germline CDR1 is SQVTM and CDR2 ANQGSEA.